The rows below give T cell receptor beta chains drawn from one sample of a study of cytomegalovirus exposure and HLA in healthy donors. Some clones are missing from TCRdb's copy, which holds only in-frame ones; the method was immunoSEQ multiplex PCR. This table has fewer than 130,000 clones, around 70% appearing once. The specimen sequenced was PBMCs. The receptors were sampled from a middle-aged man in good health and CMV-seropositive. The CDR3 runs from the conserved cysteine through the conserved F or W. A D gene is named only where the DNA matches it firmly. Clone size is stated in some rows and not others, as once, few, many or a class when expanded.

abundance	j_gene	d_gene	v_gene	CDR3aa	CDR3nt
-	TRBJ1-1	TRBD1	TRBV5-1	CASSLGGTVNTEAFF	TGCGCCAGCAGCTTAGGGGGGACAGTGAACACTGAAGCTTTCTTT
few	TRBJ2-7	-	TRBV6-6	CASSTGNSREQYF	TGTGCCAGCAGTACAGGGAATTCCCGCGAGCAGTACTTC
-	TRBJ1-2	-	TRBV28	CASSLRGGRNYGYTF	TGTGCCAGCAGTTTAAGGGGGGGAAGGAACTATGGCTACACCTTC
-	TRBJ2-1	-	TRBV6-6	CASSYPQSYNEQFF	TGTGCCAGCAGTTACCCCCAGTCGTACAATGAGCAGTTCTTC
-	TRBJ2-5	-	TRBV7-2	CASSLFGIRETQYF	TGTGCCAGCAGCTTATTCGGGATTCGAGAGACCCAGTACTTC
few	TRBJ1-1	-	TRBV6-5	CASNRGGSNTEAFF	TGTGCCAGCAATCGTGGGGGCTCGAACACTGAAGCTTTCTTT
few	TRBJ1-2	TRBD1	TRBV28	CASSDGQGSYGYTF	TGTGCCAGCAGTGACGGACAGGGCTCCTATGGCTACACCTTC
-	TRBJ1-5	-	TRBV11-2	CASSPRGDQPQHF	TGTGCCAGCAGCCCGCGGGGAGATCAGCCCCAGCATTTT
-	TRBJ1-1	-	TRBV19	CASTSRGRGNTEAFF	TGTGCCAGTACCTCGCGTGGAAGGGGGAACACTGAAGCTTTCTTT
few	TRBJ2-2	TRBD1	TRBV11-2	CASSSLKQGYAGELFF	TGTGCCAGCAGTTCGCTTAAACAGGGGTACGCCGGGGAGCTGTTTTTT
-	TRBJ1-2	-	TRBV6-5	CASSYSTRAGDGYTF	TGTGCCAGCAGTTACTCGACCAGGGCGGGGGATGGCTACACCTTC
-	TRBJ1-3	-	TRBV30	CAWNTFGYQEGNTIYF	TGTGCCTGGAACACTTTCGGGTATCAAGAGGGAAACACCATATATTTT
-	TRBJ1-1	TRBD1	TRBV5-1	CASSSDRGNTEAFF	TGCGCCAGCAGCTCCGACAGGGGGAACACTGAAGCTTTCTTT
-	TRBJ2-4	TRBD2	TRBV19	CASSRTGGQNIQYF	TGTGCCAGTAGTCGGACGGGAGGGCAGAACATTCAGTACTTC
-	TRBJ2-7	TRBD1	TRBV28	CASTGTESTYEQYF	TGTGCCAGCACTGGGACAGAGTCTACCTACGAGCAGTACTTC
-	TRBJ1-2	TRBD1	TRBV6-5	CASSPSGTGVNGYTF	TGTGCCAGCAGTCCTTCCGGGACAGGGGTGAATGGCTACACCTTC
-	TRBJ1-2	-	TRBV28	CASSTLGVDYGYTF	TGTGCCAGCTCTACCCTAGGGGTGGACTATGGCTACACCTTC
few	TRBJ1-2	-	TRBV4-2	CASSQDFEGETGYTF	TGTGCCAGCAGCCAAGATTTCGAGGGCGAGACGGGCTACACCTTC
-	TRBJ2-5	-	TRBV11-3	CASSLGSTLLGEETQYF	TGTGCCAGCAGCTTAGGTAGCACACTCCTCGGGGAAGAGACCCAGTACTTC
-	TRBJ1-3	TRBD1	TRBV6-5	CASSYNRGGHTIYF	TGTGCCAGCAGTTACAACAGGGGGGGGCACACCATATATTTT
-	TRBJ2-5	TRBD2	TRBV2	CASRSGRVQETQYF	TGTGCCAGCAGGAGCGGGAGGGTCCAAGAGACCCAGTACTTC
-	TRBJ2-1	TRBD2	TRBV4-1	CASQISGTYNEQFF	TGCGCCAGCCAAATTAGCGGGACCTACAATGAGCAGTTCTTC
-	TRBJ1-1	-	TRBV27	CASSFWGSNTEAFF	TGTGCCAGCAGTTTTTGGGGCAGCAACACTGAAGCTTTCTTT
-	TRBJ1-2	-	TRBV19	CASSFGSGYGYTF	TGTGCCAGTAGTTTCGGGTCGGGGTATGGCTACACCTTC
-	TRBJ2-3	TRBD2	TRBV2	CASRGLAGWEDTQYF	TGTGCCAGCAGGGGACTAGCGGGATGGGAAGATACGCAGTATTTT
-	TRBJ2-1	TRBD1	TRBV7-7	CASSLRDRDYEQFF	TGTGCTAGCAGCTTAAGGGACAGGGACTATGAGCAGTTCTTC
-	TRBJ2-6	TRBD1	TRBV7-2	CASSLVQGFKAGANVLTF	TGTGCCAGCAGCTTAGTACAGGGGTTTAAGGCTGGGGCCAACGTCCTGACTTTC